This T cell receptor beta chain was observed in a study of blood T cell repertoires in COVID-19. Overall study: Researchers got acute and convalescent COVID-19 samples from the United States, Italy and Spain. T cells, B-cell-depleted T cells, or PBMCs provided the cDNA or gDNA that served as material.

Germline V gives CDR1 GTSNPN, CDR2 SVGIG (reference sequence). The CDR3 spans 14 residues. Trimming removed 0 bases from V and 11 bases from J; junction bases left unmatched: 11. Authors' analysis steps: Using reference gene primer amplification, nucleated cell counts were estimated. This table comes from immunoSEQ multiplex PCR, and its TCRdb copy is limited to in-frame clones, with some not included. V and J calls and clone size are as listed in that table; D and trimming were resolved from the DNA. The sample has around 65,000 clones, approximately 83% seen once. Sequences were obtained from peripheral blood. The receptor was derived from a human donor in a cohort sampled during active COVID-19. The chain has TRBV30 and TRBJ1-1; 8 bases align to TRBD1. DNA of the CDR3: TGTGCCTGGAGTGTAGCGACAGGGGAGGTTCGCGCTTTCTTT. The encoded protein is CAWSVATGEVRAFF.